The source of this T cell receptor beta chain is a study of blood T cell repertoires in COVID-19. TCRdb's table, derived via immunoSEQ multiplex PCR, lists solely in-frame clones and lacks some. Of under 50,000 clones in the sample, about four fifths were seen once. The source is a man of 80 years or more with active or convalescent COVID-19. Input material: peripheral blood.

CDR3 in DNA: TGTGCCAGCAGTTACGGGCAGGTCACTAGCACAGATACGCAGTATTTT. This gives the protein CASSYGQVTSTDTQYF. The chain joins TRBV6-5 to TRBJ2-3; D is unclear. The length of the CDR3 is 16 residues. Trimming stripped 2 bases from V and 0 bases from J, with 12 bases between. Germline CDR1 is MNHEY and CDR2 is SVGAGI.